Listed below are T cell receptor beta chains from one sample, sequenced in a study of blood T cell repertoires in COVID-19. Generated by immunoSEQ multiplex PCR, the TCRdb table keeps only in-frame clones and is missing some. Of fewer than 120,000 clones in the sample, 60% to 80% were seen once. The specimen was peripheral blood. The receptor set was obtained from a woman older than 75 with active or convalescent COVID-19. CDR3s leave out the opening cysteine and the closing phenylalanine or tryptophan.

j_call,v_call,cdr3_aa
TRBJ2-7,TRBV5-5,ASSYVLAGGRYEQY
TRBJ2-5,TRBV7-8,ASRRGLVETQY
TRBJ2-2,TRBV4-2,ASSQRRDAYTGELF
TRBJ2-7,TRBV24-1,ATSELAGTVYEQY
TRBJ2-7,TRBV6-6,ATGTTGGKQY
TRBJ2-3,TRBV29-1,SVAPSGGPPDTQY
TRBJ2-1,TRBV29-1,SAPGRSGYNEQF
TRBJ1-1,TRBV5-4,ASSSDRSNTEAF
TRBJ2-1,TRBV5-1,ASSFGRGPDEQF
TRBJ1-1,TRBV18,ASSPPGSGGTEAF
TRBJ2-7,TRBV12-3/TRBV12-4,ASRKPGGEQY
TRBJ2-3,TRBV21-1,ATLDCLPGPDTQY
TRBJ2-1,TRBV28,ASREGGLAGPGSYNEQF
TRBJ1-2,TRBV27,ASSPLDREGYT
TRBJ2-1,TRBV2,ASSEGGRGYEQF